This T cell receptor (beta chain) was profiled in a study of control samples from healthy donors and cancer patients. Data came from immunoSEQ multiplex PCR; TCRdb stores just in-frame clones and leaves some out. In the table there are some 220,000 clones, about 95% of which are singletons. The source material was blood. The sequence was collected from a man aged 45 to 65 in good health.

The CDR3 DNA reads as TGTGCCAGCAGCTTAACTCCGCGGGGTTCGGCAGATACGCAGTATTTT. Protein product: CASSLTPRGSADTQYF. This chain uses TRBV7-3 with TRBJ2-3; tentatively, D is TRBD2 (6 bases). This CDR3 has 16 residues. Germline-derived CDR1 and CDR2 are SGHTA and FQGTGA. V lost 0 bases, J lost 4 bases, and 14 bases lay in between. The whole variable domain, filled in from reference TRBV7-3 and TRBJ2-3, reads GAGVSQTPSNKVTEKGKYVELRCDPISGHTALYWYRQSLGQGPEFLIYFQGTGAADDSGLPNDRFFAVRPEGSVSTLKIQRTERGDSAVYLCASSLTPRGSADTQYFGPGTRLTVL.